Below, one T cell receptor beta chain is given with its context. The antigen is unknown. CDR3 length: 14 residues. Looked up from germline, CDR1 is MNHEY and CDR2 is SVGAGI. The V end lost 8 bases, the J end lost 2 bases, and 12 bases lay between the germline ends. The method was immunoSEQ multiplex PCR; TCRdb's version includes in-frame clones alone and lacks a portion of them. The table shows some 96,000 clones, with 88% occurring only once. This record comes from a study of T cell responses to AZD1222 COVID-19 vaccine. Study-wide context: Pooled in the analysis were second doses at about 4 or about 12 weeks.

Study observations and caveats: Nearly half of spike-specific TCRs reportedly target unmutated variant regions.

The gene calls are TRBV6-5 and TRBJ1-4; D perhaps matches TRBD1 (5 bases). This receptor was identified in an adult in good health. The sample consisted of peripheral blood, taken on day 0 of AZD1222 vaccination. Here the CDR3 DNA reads TGTGCCAGCGGTCGACAGAATACTAATGAAAAACTGTTTTTT. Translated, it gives CASGRQNTNEKLFF.